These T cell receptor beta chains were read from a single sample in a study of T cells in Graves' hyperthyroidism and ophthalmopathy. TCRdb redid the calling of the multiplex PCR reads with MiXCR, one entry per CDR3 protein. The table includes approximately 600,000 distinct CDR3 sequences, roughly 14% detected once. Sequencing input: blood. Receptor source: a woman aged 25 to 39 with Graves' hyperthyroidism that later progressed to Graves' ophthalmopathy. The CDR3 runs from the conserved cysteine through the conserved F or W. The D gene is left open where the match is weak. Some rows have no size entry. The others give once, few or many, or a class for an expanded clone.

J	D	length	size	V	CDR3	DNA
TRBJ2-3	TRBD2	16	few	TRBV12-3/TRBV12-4	CASSFTGRGRTDTQYF	TGTGCCAGCAGTTTTACCGGGCGCGGGAGAACAGATACGCAGTATTTT
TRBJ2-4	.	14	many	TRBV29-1	CSVEGGGGENIQYF	TGCAGCGTTGAAGGGGGCGGTGGAGAAAACATTCAGTACTTC
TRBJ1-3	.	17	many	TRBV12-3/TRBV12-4	CASSFRTPGVSGNTIYF	TGTGCCAGCAGTTTTCGTACACCGGGGGTCTCTGGAAACACCATATATTTT
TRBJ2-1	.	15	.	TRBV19	CASSISSGYYNEQFF	TGTGCCAGTAGTATATCGAGCGGGTACTACAATGAGCAGTTCTTC
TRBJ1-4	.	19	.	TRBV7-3	CASSLKVPPGAGINEKLFF	TGTGCCAGCAGCTTAAAGGTCCCCCCGGGGGCGGGAATTAATGAAAAACTGTTTTTT
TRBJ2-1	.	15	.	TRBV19	CASSVERPLRDEQFF	TGTGCCAGTAGTGTAGAGCGGCCCCTCAGGGATGAGCAGTTCTTC
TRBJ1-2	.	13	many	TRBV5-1	CASRASGGDGYTF	TGCGCCAGCCGGGCCAGTGGGGGCGATGGCTACACCTTC
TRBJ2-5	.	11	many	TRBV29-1	CSVEDQETQYF	TGCAGCGTTGAAGACCAAGAGACCCAGTACTTC
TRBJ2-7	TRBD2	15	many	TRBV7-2	CASSLALAGDGEQYF	TGTGCCAGCAGCTTAGCGTTAGCGGGAGACGGGGAGCAGTACTTC
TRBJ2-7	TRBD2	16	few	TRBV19	CASSDFFSGGGYEQYF	TGTGCCAGTAGTGACTTTTTTTCGGGAGGGGGCTACGAGCAGTACTTC
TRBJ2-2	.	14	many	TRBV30	CAWSRGVGTGELFF	TGTGCCTGGAGTCGAGGGGTAGGCACCGGGGAGCTGTTTTTT
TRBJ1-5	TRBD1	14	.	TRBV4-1	CASSQVGQGDPQHF	TGCGCCAGCAGCCAAGTGGGACAGGGGGACCCCCAGCATTTT
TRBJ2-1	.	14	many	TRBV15	CATSREGSDNEQFF	TGTGCCACCAGCAGAGAGGGATCGGACAATGAGCAGTTCTTC
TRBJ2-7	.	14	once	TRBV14	CASSLMDTSYEQYF	TGTGCCAGCAGCCTCATGGACACCTCCTACGAGCAGTACTTC
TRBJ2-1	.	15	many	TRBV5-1	CASGLGQVGIYEQFF	TGCGCCAGCGGACTCGGCCAGGTGGGAATCTATGAGCAGTTCTTC
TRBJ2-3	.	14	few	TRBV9	CASSVGVGTDTQYF	TGTGCCAGCAGCGTAGGAGTGGGCACAGATACGCAGTATTTT
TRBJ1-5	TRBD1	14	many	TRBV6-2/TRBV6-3	CASRQTGVGQPQHF	TGTGCCAGCAGACAAACAGGGGTAGGTCAGCCCCAGCATTTT
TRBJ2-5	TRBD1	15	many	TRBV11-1	CASSSNLGQQETQYF	TGTGCCAGCAGCTCCAACCTGGGACAGCAAGAGACCCAGTACTTC
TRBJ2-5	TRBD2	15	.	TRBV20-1	CSARATSGSGETQYF	TGCAGTGCTAGAGCGACTAGCGGGAGTGGAGAGACCCAGTACTTC
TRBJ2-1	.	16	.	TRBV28	CASSSNRVLPRNEQFF	TGTGCCAGCAGCTCGAACAGGGTCCTCCCGCGCAATGAGCAGTTCTTC
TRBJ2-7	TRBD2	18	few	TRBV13	CASSYPLGASGNSYEQYF	TGTGCCAGCAGCTACCCCCTAGGAGCCAGCGGGAATTCCTACGAGCAGTACTTC
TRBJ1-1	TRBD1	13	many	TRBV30	CAWTGTGGTEAFF	TGTGCCTGGACCGGGACAGGGGGGACTGAAGCTTTCTTT
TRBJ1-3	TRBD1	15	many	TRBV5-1	CASNQGQGSGNTIYF	TGCGCCTCTAACCAGGGACAGGGGTCCGGAAACACCATATATTTT
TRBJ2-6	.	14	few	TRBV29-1	CSVEGESGANVLTF	TGCAGCGTTGAAGGAGAGTCTGGGGCCAACGTCCTGACTTTC
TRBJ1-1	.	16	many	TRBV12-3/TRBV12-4	CASSLEGGSLNTEAFF	TGTGCCAGCAGTTTAGAGGGAGGGTCTCTGAACACTGAAGCTTTCTTT
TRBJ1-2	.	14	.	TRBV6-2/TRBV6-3	CASSYEGLDYGYTF	TGTGCCAGCAGTTACGAGGGTTTAGACTATGGCTACACCTTC
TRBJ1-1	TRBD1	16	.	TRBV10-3	CAISGQGVFPNTEAFF	TGTGCCATCAGTGGACAGGGGGTATTCCCCAACACTGAAGCTTTCTTT
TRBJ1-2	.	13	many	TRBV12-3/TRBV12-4	CASSLGRGYGYTF	TGTGCCAGCAGTTTGGGGCGTGGCTATGGCTACACCTTC
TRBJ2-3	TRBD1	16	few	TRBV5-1	CASGGPGGAGTDTQYF	TGCGCCAGCGGAGGGCCAGGGGGCGCAGGCACAGATACGCAGTATTTT
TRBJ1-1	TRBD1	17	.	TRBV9	CASSVVSPRDRNTEAFF	TGTGCCAGCAGCGTAGTTAGCCCCAGGGACAGGAACACTGAAGCTTTCTTT
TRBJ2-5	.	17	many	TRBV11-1	CASSRYTRSDHQETQYF	TGTGCCAGCAGCCGGTACACTAGGTCGGACCACCAAGAGACCCAGTACTTC
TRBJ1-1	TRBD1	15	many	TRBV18	CASSPGQERNTEAFF	TGTGCCAGCTCACCAGGACAGGAGAGAAACACTGAAGCTTTCTTT
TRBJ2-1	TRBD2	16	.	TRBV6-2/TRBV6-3	CASSRPGLPFYNEQFF	TGTGCCAGCAGCCGCCCGGGACTACCTTTTTACAATGAGCAGTTCTTC
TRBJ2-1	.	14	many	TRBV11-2	CASSLDSPYNEQFF	TGTGCCAGCAGCCTGGACAGTCCGTACAATGAGCAGTTCTTC
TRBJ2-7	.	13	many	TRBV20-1	CSAMAGRGGEQYF	TGCAGTGCTATGGCGGGGCGCGGTGGCGAGCAGTACTTC